The 23 T cell receptor beta chains below all came from one sample that was sequenced in a study of blood T cell repertoires in COVID-19. Using immunoSEQ multiplex PCR, the repertoire was profiled, and TCRdb retains in-frame clones only, with some absent. This sample carries 20,000 to 25,000 clones, roughly 84% of them seen once, and the ten largest clones take about 10%. Input material: peripheral blood. These receptors originate from a human donor in a cohort sampled during active COVID-19. The donor label of this sample is uncertain.

V usage is TRBV29-1 and J usage is TRBJ2-3, with 11 bases identical to TRBD2. The CDR3 is 20 amino acids. Germline CDR1 SQVTM, CDR2 ANQGSEA. J was trimmed by 0 bases and V by 6 bases; bases with no gene match: 20. CDR3 in DNA: TGCAGCGTCGCTCAACCCTCGGGACTAGCGGCAGATGGGAGCACAGATACGCAGTATTTT. Amino acids: CSVAQPSGLAADGSTDTQYF.

The chain recombines TRBV3-1 (or the pseudogene TRBV3-2) with TRBJ1-2, with unresolved D. This CDR3 is 12 amino acids long. Germline V gene sequence: CDR1 LGHDT, CDR2 YNNKEL (reference sequence). The V end was cut by 4 bases, the J end by 7 bases, with 10 bases between. Here the CDR3 DNA reads TGTGCCAGCAGCCTCCGGGGTACTGGCTACACCTTC. Its translation is CASSLRGTGYTF.

This clone appeared once. DNA for the CDR3: TGTGCCAGCTCACCAGGGACAGAATACGAGCAGTACTTC. It is translated as CASSPGTEYEQYF. V gene TRBV18 combines with J gene TRBJ2-7, with TRBD1 matching 7 bases. CDR3 length: 13 amino acids. J was trimmed by 4 bases and V by 2 bases; bases with no gene match: 2. CDR1 and CDR2 (germline): KGHSH, LQKENI.

This clone was seen only once. The chain links TRBV11-2 to TRBJ2-1; D ambiguous. This CDR3 has 11 amino acids. Germline loops: CDR1 SGHAT, CDR2 FQNNGV. The V end lost 5 bases, the J end lost 10 bases, and 9 bases lay between the germline ends. The CDR3 nucleotides are TGTGCCAGCAGCGGGCCTGTCGAGCAGTTCTTC. Protein: CASSGPVEQFF.

The J gene is TRBJ2-3, the V gene TRBV4-1; weak D call: TRBD2 (5 bases). CDR3 length: 18 residues. The V gene's germline CDR1 is MGHRA and CDR2 YSYEKL. Trimming stripped 4 bases from V and 3 bases from J, with 23 bases between. The DNA of the CDR3 is TGCGCCAGCAGCCCCGGGGTCAGGATCTCCACACCGACAGATACGCAGTATTTT. It translates to CASSPGVRISTPTDTQYF.

V gene TRBV4-1 combines with J gene TRBJ2-1; D possibly corresponds to TRBD2 (5 bases). The CDR3 covers 15 residues. Germline CDR1 and CDR2: MGHRA and YSYEKL. V lost 1 base and J 7 bases, leaving 14 bases between the germline ends. Written as DNA, the CDR3 is TGCGCCAGCAGCCAAGCCGCACTCTCGGGGAATGAGCAGTTCTTC. Translation: CASSQAALSGNEQFF.

This sequence joins TRBV29-1 and TRBJ2-7, with D unresolved. CDR3 length: 14 residues. Trimming pared 6 bases from V and 2 bases from J, leaving 17 bases between. Germline V lookup: CDR1 SQVTM, CDR2 ANQGSEA. DNA for the CDR3: TGCAGCGTCCGTGTGAGCACTACCACCTACGAGCAGTACTTC. Its translation: CSVRVSTTTYEQYF.

The chain is built from TRBV7-2 and TRBJ2-3, with TRBD2 matching over 9 bases. The CDR3 spans 16 residues. V was clipped by 2 bases and J by 7 bases; unmatched bases: 10. Per germline, CDR1 SGHTA and CDR2 FQGNSA. The CDR3 reads CASSLRGGTSMNTQYF. The CDR3, as DNA: TGTGCCAGCAGCTTAAGAGGGGGGACTAGCATGAATACGCAGTATTTT.

The CDR3 sequence: CASSLRLAYEQYF. CDR3 in DNA: TGTGCCAGCAGCTTACGACTAGCTTACGAGCAGTACTTC. This sequence joins TRBV11-2 and TRBJ2-7; 7 positions agree with TRBD2. Per the germline V gene, CDR1 is SGHAT and CDR2 is FQNNGV. There are 13 residues in the CDR3. V was pared by 2 bases and J by 4 bases, with 2 bases of the junction left unmatched. Full variable domain (missing parts from reference TRBV11-2 and TRBJ2-7): EAGVAQSPRYKIIEKRQSVAFWCNPISGHATLYWYQQILGQGPKLLIQFQNNGVVDDSQLPKDRFSAERLKGVDSTLKIQPAKLEDSAVYLCASSLRLAYEQYFGPGTRLTVT.

The chain carries TRBV7-2 and TRBJ2-6, with 10 bases lining up with TRBD2. Looked up from germline, CDR1 is SGHTA and CDR2 is FQGNSA. The V segment lost 3 bases and the J segment 0 bases; nucleotides outside the gene matches: 5. The CDR3 consists of 18 residues. For the CDR3, the DNA is TGTGCCAGCAGCTTTTCACTAGCGGGGAGCTCTGGGGCCAACGTCCTGACTTTC. It translates to CASSFSLAGSSGANVLTF.

This sequence joins TRBV6-5 and TRBJ2-1; TRBD2 might be the D (5 bases). V lost 10 bases to trimming and J lost 0 bases, with 13 bases between them. The CDR3 loop spans 14 amino acids. Per germline, CDR1 MNHEY and CDR2 SVGAGI. CDR3 sequence (DNA): TGTGCCATCCCGACTGGGAGCTCCTACAATGAGCAGTTCTTC. Amino acids: CAIPTGSSYNEQFF.

In this sample, this clone turned up a few times. The chain combines TRBV7-3 with TRBJ1-3, with 10 bases identical to TRBD1. Germline CDR1 SGHTA, CDR2 FQGTGA. The V gene end was trimmed by 4 bases and the J gene end by 3 bases; junction bases not matched to a gene: 3. CDR3 length: 15 amino acids. CDR3 region: CASSSTGGSGNTIYF. In DNA form, the CDR3 reads TGTGCCAGCAGCTCGACAGGGGGCAGTGGAAACACCATATATTTT. Full variable domain (remainder filled in from reference TRBV7-3 and TRBJ1-3): GAGVSQTPSNKVTEKGKYVELRCDPISGHTALYWYRQSLGQGPEFLIYFQGTGAADDSGLPNDRFFAVRPEGSVSTLKIQRTERGDSAVYLCASSSTGGSGNTIYFGEGSWLTVV.

This chain connects TRBV7-9 to TRBJ1-5; a weak D match, TRBD1 (6 bases). The CDR3 consists of 15 residues. The V and J ends lost 5 bases and 2 bases respectively, with 13 bases between them. The germline CDR1 and CDR2 sequences are SEHNR and FQNEAQ (reference sequence). The CDR3 protein is CASSPAGAGNQPQHF. The CDR3 region has the DNA TGTGCCAGCAGCCCAGCAGGGGCGGGCAATCAGCCCCAGCATTTT.

This sequence joins TRBV29-1 and TRBJ2-3; 8 bases are a match to TRBD1. CDR3 length: 15 amino acids. Trimming removed 1 base from V and 4 bases from J; junction bases left unmatched: 7. Per the germline V gene, CDR1 is SQVTM and CDR2 is ANQGSEA. CDR3 bases: TGCAGCGTTGAAGGTGGTTACAGGGGGTCAGATACGCAGTATTTT. Translated, it gives CSVEGGYRGSDTQYF.

The CDR3 coding sequence is TGTGCCAGCAGCTTACAACAGGGCGGGACCCAGTACTTC. It translates to CASSLQQGGTQYF. The chain joins TRBV7-2 to TRBJ2-5, with D perhaps matching TRBD1 (6 bases). The CDR3 consists of 13 residues. With 2 bases removed from V and 7 bases from J, the gap between germline ends came to 11 bases. Germline assignment: CDR1 SGHTA and CDR2 FQGNSA.

V and J are TRBV7-2 and TRBJ2-1; D may be TRBD2 (5 bases). Looked up from germline, CDR1 is SGHTA and CDR2 is FQGNSA. The CDR3 is 13 amino acids. Trimming pared 5 bases from V and 4 bases from J, leaving 9 bases between. CDR3 nucleotides: TGTGCCAGCAGCACCCGGGATTACAATGAGCAGTTCTTC. It specifies CASSTRDYNEQFF.

This clone was seen a single time. V usage is TRBV10-3 and J usage is TRBJ1-1; TRBD1 matches 7 bases. J lost 4 bases, V lost 8 bases, and 7 bases had no gene match. Germline values: CDR1 ENHRY, CDR2 SYGVKD. This CDR3 is 13 amino acids long. CDR3 sequence (DNA): TGTGCCATCGGACAGGCCCCCCTCACTGAAGCTTTCTTT. Amino acid sequence: CAIGQAPLTEAFF.

This chain links TRBV7-2 with TRBJ1-3; no definite D call. V lost 4 bases, J lost 3 bases, and 13 bases lay in between. Germline V gene sequence: CDR1 SGHTA, CDR2 FQGNSA. The CDR3 covers 15 residues. CDR3 in amino acids: CASSSAGSLGNTIYF. CDR3 nucleotide sequence: TGTGCCAGCAGCTCCGCGGGTAGCCTTGGAAACACCATATATTTT. Supplemented by reference TRBV7-2 and TRBJ1-3, the full variable domain reads GAGVSQSPSNKVTEKGKDVELRCDPISGHTALYWYRQSLGQGLEFLIYFQGNSAPDKSGLPSDRFSAERTGGSVSTLTIQRTQQEDSAVYLCASSSAGSLGNTIYFGEGSWLTVV.

CDR3 region: CASSRARTGNTGELFF. Here the CDR3 DNA reads TGTGCCAGCAGCAGGGCCAGGACAGGGAACACCGGGGAGCTGTTTTTT. The chain has TRBV21-1 and TRBJ2-2; the D call of TRBD1 is as the table states it, not checked on the DNA. TRBV21-1 is tagged as a pseudogene. The CDR3 is 16 amino acids.

In its sample, this clone was seen once. This rearrangement joins TRBV7-9 to TRBJ2-2, with 11 positions matching TRBD1. The germline V gene encodes CDR1 SEHNR and CDR2 FQNEAQ (reference sequence). After removal of 5 bases from V and 4 bases from J, the junction contained 3 bases not matched to a gene. There are 15 residues in the CDR3. The CDR3 spells CASSPGQGATGELFF. The CDR3 DNA reads as TGTGCCAGCAGCCCTGGACAGGGGGCCACCGGGGAGCTGTTTTTT.

This clone has just one count. The genes are TRBV2 and TRBJ2-5, with a tentative D call TRBD2 (5 bases). V lost 3 bases and J lost 2, with 7 bases in between. This CDR3 spans 13 amino acids. In germline, CDR1 is SNHLY, CDR2 FYNNEI. The CDR3 bases are TGTGCCAGCAGTGACAGGACTCAAGAGACCCAGTACTTC. Translation gives CASSDRTQETQYF.

The chain has TRBV10-2 and TRBJ1-1; perhaps TRBD1 as D (5 bases). From germline, CDR1 is WSHSY and CDR2 SAAADI. The CDR3 runs 14 residues. Between the trimmed V and J ends, which lost 4 bases and 3 bases, there was a span of 12 bases. In DNA form, the CDR3 reads TGCGCCAGCAGTGGGGGGGTGATGGACACTGAAGCTTTCTTT. This translates into CASSGGVMDTEAFF.

V usage is TRBV30 and J usage is TRBJ1-2; TRBD1 agrees at 7 bases. The CDR3 covers 13 residues. Germline CDR1 is GTSNPN and CDR2 is SVGIG (reference sequence). V was pared by 2 bases and J by 6 bases, with 6 bases of the junction left unmatched. DNA of the CDR3: TGTGCCTGGAGTTTGACAGGGTCACATGGCTACACCTTC. Its protein product is CAWSLTGSHGYTF.